The sequence of this T cell receptor beta chain was determined in a study of blood T cell repertoires in COVID-19. At the level of the study: Samples of COVID-19 (acute and convalescent) were obtained from the United States, Italy and Spain. PBMCs, B-cell-depleted T cells, or T cells were the source of the cDNA or gDNA that made up the material.

This clone was counted between two and nine times. This CDR3 spans 13 amino acids. The ends were cut back, 4 bases at V and 4 bases at J, with 11 bases in the middle. Germline lookup yields CDR1 ENHRY and CDR2 SYGVKD. In the authors' methods: Reference gene primer amplification gave nucleated cell count estimates. Sequenced by immunoSEQ multiplex PCR; TCRdb stores in-frame clones only, minus some. Clone size and V and J calls were adopted from that table, with D and trimming inferred from the DNA. Counted here are about 110,000 clones, over 75% occurring once; the ten biggest clones make up about 20%.

The J gene is TRBJ2-7, the V gene TRBV10-3; D is undetermined. The sequenced material came from peripheral blood. This clonotype was obtained from an older man with active or convalescent COVID-19. The CDR3: CAISGLPEYEQYF. The DNA of the CDR3 is TGTGCCATCAGTGGACTCCCTGAGTACGAGCAGTACTTC.